This T cell receptor (beta chain) was identified in a study of shared clonotypes between healthy human individuals. Generated by immunoSEQ multiplex PCR, the TCRdb table keeps only in-frame clones and is missing some. This table has 640,000 or so clones, 55% to 75% appearing once. Sequencing input: memory CD4+ T cells sorted from blood. Subset noted: CD45RA-negative fraction. This sequence was found in a woman younger than 45 in good health.

In nucleotides, the CDR3 is TGTGCCAGCAGTCTCCCGGGGACAGGGACGGGCGAGCAGTACTTC. Residues: CASSLPGTGTGEQYF. J is TRBJ2-7 and V is TRBV6-7, with 9 bases identical to TRBD1. TRBV6-7 is classed as an ORF, of uncertain function. V lost 5 bases to trimming and J lost 6 bases; unmatched junction nucleotides: 11. This CDR3 region has 15 residues.